This entry lists 25 T cell receptor beta chains sequenced from one sample in a study of T-cell reconstitution after alpha-beta-depleted transplantation in children. Unique molecular identifiers featured in how the TCRbeta library was prepared. TCRdb re-called the PCR reads with MiXCR, one entry per CDR3 protein. The repertoire has a few hundred thousand distinct CDR3 sequences, 25% to 30% of them found once; the top ten carry under 45%. This specimen consisted of PBMCs, obtained before TCRalphabeta/CD19-depleted stem cell transplant. The receptors were gathered from a boy younger than two with Wiskott-Aldrich syndrome, due to receive a stem cell transplant.

This clonotype was counted a few times. The genes are TRBV27 and TRBJ2-7, with TRBD2 as a possible D gene (6 bases). The CDR3 contains 14 residues. Trimming removed 4 bases from V and 7 bases from J, with 17 bases in between. The germline CDR1 and CDR2 sequences are MNHEY and SMNVEV (reference sequence). CDR3 amino acids: CASSSLGGMGEQYF. The CDR3 coding sequence is TGTGCCAGCAGTTCCCTAGGAGGGATGGGAGAGCAGTACTTC.

This clonotype was picked up a small number of times. The gene calls are TRBV27 and TRBJ1-5; 7 bases line up with TRBD1. V gave up 3 bases and J gave up 0 bases; unmatched junction bases: 11. Germline CDR1 reads MNHEY; CDR2 reads SMNVEV (reference sequence). This CDR3 spans 18 amino acids. CDR3 in amino acids: CASSFTLGTADSNQPQHF. The CDR3 nucleotides read TGTGCCAGCAGTTTCACCCTCGGGACAGCTGATAGCAATCAGCCCCAGCATTTT.

The chain uses TRBV20-1 and TRBJ2-7; a possible D gene is TRBD2 (6 bases). This CDR3 spans 13 amino acids. CDR1 and CDR2 (germline): DFQATT, SNEGSKA (reference sequence). Deletions cut 1 base from V and 0 bases from J, with 7 bases between. The CDR3 spells CSARGGVSYEQYF. CDR3 sequence (DNA): TGCAGTGCTAGAGGGGGGGTCTCCTACGAGCAGTACTTC.

In this sample, this clonotype turned up a few times. The rearrangement links TRBV5-1 to TRBJ2-3; 13 nucleotides align to TRBD2. The V gene end was trimmed by 3 bases and the J gene end by 2 bases; junction bases not matched to a gene: 3. Per the germline V gene, CDR1 is SGHRS and CDR2 is YFSETQ. The CDR3 totals 16 residues. The CDR3 DNA follows: TGCGCCAGCAGCTGGGGACTAGCGGGGTTCACAGATACGCAGTATTTT. This translates into CASSWGLAGFTDTQYF.

The V gene is TRBV20-1, the J gene TRBJ2-1, with 11 bases fitting TRBD2. Germline-derived CDR1 and CDR2 are DFQATT and SNEGSKA (reference sequence). CDR3 length equals 16 residues. The V segment lost 2 bases and the J segment 4 bases; nucleotides outside the gene matches: 7. The CDR3 protein is CSARITGTSGYNEQFF. The DNA of the CDR3 is TGCAGTGCTAGAATTACCGGGACTAGCGGATACAATGAGCAGTTCTTC.

The genes are TRBV4-3 and TRBJ2-5, with D tentatively TRBD1 or TRBD2 (5 bases each). V lost 1 base to trimming and J lost 5 bases, with 11 bases between them. Per germline, CDR1 LGHNA and CDR2 YSLEER. This CDR3 region has 14 residues. The CDR3 reads CASSQGNGAETQYF. The CDR3 nucleotides read TGCGCCAGCAGCCAAGGAAACGGGGCGGAGACCCAGTACTTC.

V is TRBV12-3 or TRBV12-4 and J is TRBJ2-7, with 10 nucleotides matching TRBD1. The J segment lost 5 bases and the V segment lost 4 bases, leaving 5 bases of the junction unmatched. CDR3 size: 14 residues. DNA of the CDR3: TGTGCCAGCAGTTGGGGACAGGGGTCCCACGAGCAGTACTTC. It yields the protein CASSWGQGSHEQYF.

This chain connects TRBV11-3 to TRBJ2-3, with 11 nucleotides matching TRBD2. The CDR3 extends over 17 amino acids. Germline CDR1 is SGHNT and CDR2 is YENEEA. V was pared by 3 bases and J by 2 bases, with 7 bases of the junction left unmatched. CDR3 in DNA: TGTGCCAGCAGCTTTGGCCCACTAGCGGGGGTCACAGATACGCAGTATTTT. Translated, it gives CASSFGPLAGVTDTQYF.

V usage is TRBV27 and J usage is TRBJ2-7; D may be TRBD2 (6 bases). Trimming removed 6 bases at V and 3 bases at J, with 12 bases between. Germline loops: CDR1 MNHEY, CDR2 SMNVEV (reference sequence). CDR3 length equals 13 residues. This chain's CDR3 is CASRKTAGYEQYF. CDR3 DNA sequence: TGTGCCAGCAGGAAGACAGCGGGCTACGAGCAGTACTTC.

V and J are TRBV7-2 and TRBJ2-1, with D possibly matching TRBD1 (5 bases). Germline assignment: CDR1 SGHTA and CDR2 FQGNSA. V gave up 5 bases and J gave up 8 bases, with 16 bases separating them. The CDR3 totals 14 residues. The CDR3 region has the DNA TGTGCCAGCAGCCCAGGGCTTTGGCTAGATGAGCAGTTCTTC. Translating it yields CASSPGLWLDEQFF.

The chain recombines TRBV10-3 with TRBJ2-6; D may be TRBD2 (5 bases). Per germline, CDR1 ENHRY and CDR2 SYGVKD. The ends were cut back, 5 bases at V and 5 bases at J, with 16 bases in the middle. The CDR3 length is 16 residues. The CDR3 loop is CAISSLGEPRANVLTF. The CDR3 DNA sequence: TGTGCCATCAGTTCACTAGGCGAGCCCCGGGCCAACGTCCTGACTTTC.

This clonotype occurred many times. The rearrangement joins TRBV7-9 to TRBJ2-6, with D possibly matching TRBD1 (5 bases). Germline V gene data show CDR1 as SEHNR and CDR2 as FQNEAQ (reference sequence). V dropped 1 base and J dropped 2 bases, with 9 bases sitting between them. This CDR3 is 16 amino acids long. CDR3 nucleotides: TGTGCCAGCAGCTTAGTTCAAGGGGCTGGGGCCAACGTCCTGACTTTC. It specifies CASSLVQGAGANVLTF.

This chain connects TRBV7-8 to TRBJ2-1; D is uncertain. V was cut by 5 bases and J by 5 bases, with 10 bases left in between. The CDR3 sequence is 13 residues long. The germline CDR1 and CDR2 sequences are SGHVS and FQNEAQ. The CDR3 region is CASSQVFNNEQFF. The CDR3 DNA follows: TGTGCCAGCAGCCAAGTGTTCAACAATGAGCAGTTCTTC.

The chain joins TRBV7-6 to TRBJ1-1; 7 bases map to TRBD1. This CDR3 has 16 residues. After removal of 1 base from V and 5 bases from J, the junction contained 10 bases not matched to a gene. Germline lookup yields CDR1 SGHVS and CDR2 FNYEAQ. DNA of the CDR3: TGTGCCAGCAGCTTAGTAGGGACAGCCCTCGGGACTGAAGCTTTCTTT. It translates to CASSLVGTALGTEAFF.

This chain joins TRBV10-3 and TRBJ2-1; 10 bases fit TRBD1. Germline-derived CDR1 and CDR2 are ENHRY and SYGVKD. The CDR3 contains 15 residues. V gave up 4 bases and J gave up 8 bases; unmatched junction bases: 8. The CDR3 sequence is CAISATTGGLDEQFF. The CDR3 DNA follows: TGTGCCATCAGTGCTACGACAGGGGGCTTGGATGAGCAGTTCTTC.

This clonotype has only a few counts. This chain links TRBV12-3 or TRBV12-4 with TRBJ2-5, with no clear D. V was pared by 10 bases and J by 8 bases, with 17 bases between. The CDR3 spans 12 residues. This chain's CDR3 is CATGRALGTQYF. In DNA form, the CDR3 reads TGTGCCACTGGACGGGCTTTGGGTACCCAGTACTTC.

V and J are TRBV4-1 and TRBJ2-5; TRBD2 matches 10 bases. The length of the CDR3 is 16 residues. After removal of 0 bases from V and 4 bases from J, the junction contained 5 bases not matched to a gene. Germline values: CDR1 MGHRA, CDR2 YSYEKL. The CDR3 protein is CASSQDAAGGRETQYF. The CDR3, as DNA: TGCGCCAGCAGCCAAGATGCAGCGGGAGGGAGAGAGACCCAGTACTTC.

This clonotype was picked up a small number of times. This sequence joins TRBV5-1 and TRBJ2-2; no definite D call. V gave up 1 base and J gave up 0 bases, with 7 bases separating them. This CDR3 has 15 amino acids. Germline CDR1 reads SGHRS; CDR2 reads YFSETQ. The CDR3 is CASSLFSSNTGELFF. The CDR3 nucleotides read TGCGCCAGCAGCTTGTTCAGTTCGAACACCGGGGAGCTGTTTTTT.

In its sample, this clonotype was seen a few times. The chain couples TRBV20-1 to TRBJ2-1; 10 bases agree with TRBD2. CDR1 is DFQATT and CDR2 is SNEGSKA in the germline V gene (reference sequence). Trimming took 3 bases from V and 6 from J; bases not matched to a gene: 5. The CDR3 is made up of 14 amino acids. The CDR3 reads CSASVLAGANEQFF. As DNA, the CDR3 is TGCAGTGCTAGTGTCCTAGCGGGAGCCAATGAGCAGTTCTTC.

This clonotype was detected only a few times. The chain links TRBV5-1 to TRBJ2-1; 8 bases fit TRBD2. V lost 4 bases, J lost 2 bases, and 5 bases stayed unmatched. Per the germline V gene, CDR1 is SGHRS and CDR2 is YFSETQ. This CDR3 has 15 amino acids. The CDR3 sequence: CASSPQRETYNEQFF. CDR3 nucleotide sequence: TGCGCCAGCAGCCCACAGCGGGAGACCTACAATGAGCAGTTCTTC.

This clonotype has only a few counts. The J gene is TRBJ2-7, the V gene TRBV28; D perhaps matches TRBD2 (6 bases). CDR3 length equals 14 residues. Germline CDR1 and CDR2: MDHEN and SYDVKM. The V end was cut by 7 bases, the J end by 4 bases, with 17 bases between. Here the CDR3 reads CASKIGSWMYEQYF. The DNA for the CDR3 is TGTGCCAGCAAGATCGGGAGTTGGATGTACGAGCAGTACTTC. The whole variable domain, filled in from reference TRBV28 and TRBJ2-7, reads DVKVTQSSRYLVKRTGEKVFLECVQDMDHENMFWYRQDPGLGLRLIYFSYDVKMKEKGDIPEGYSVSREKKERFSLILESASTNQTSMYLCASKIGSWMYEQYFGPGTRLTVT.

The V and J genes are TRBV6-1 and TRBJ1-1; the D gene is possibly TRBD1 (6 bases). Trimming removed 8 bases at V and 4 bases at J, with 11 bases between. CDR3 length equals 12 residues. Germline values: CDR1 MNHNS, CDR2 SASEGT. The CDR3 sequence is CASGFRGTEAFF. As DNA, the CDR3 is TGTGCCAGCGGATTCAGGGGCACTGAAGCTTTCTTT.

This clonotype appeared a few times. The genes are TRBV5-1 and TRBJ2-1; TRBD2 is a possible D gene (6 bases). The CDR3 spans 14 residues. The V gene lost 4 bases and the J gene lost 6 bases, with 14 bases spanning the gap. From germline, CDR1 is SGHRS and CDR2 YFSETQ. The CDR3 here is CASSTAGRSNEQFF. CDR3 coding DNA: TGCGCCAGCAGCACAGCGGGCAGGTCCAATGAGCAGTTCTTC.

The J gene is TRBJ2-3, the V gene TRBV5-1; the D is unclear. CDR1 is SGHRS, CDR2 YFSETQ, per germline. Trimming cost V 0 bases and J 3 bases, with 8 bases left between them. The CDR3 sequence is 14 residues long. In nucleotides, the CDR3 is TGCGCCAGCAGCTTGGAGGACCAAACAGATACGCAGTATTTT. The encoded protein is CASSLEDQTDTQYF.

This clonotype turned up a few times. DNA of the CDR3: TGCGCCAGCAGCCAAGCAGGTGGGGGCCGTAATGAAAAACTGTTTTTT. It translates to CASSQAGGGRNEKLFF. The genes are TRBV4-1 and TRBJ1-4, with D possibly TRBD1 on 6 matching bases. Germline loops: CDR1 MGHRA, CDR2 YSYEKL. The CDR3 spans 16 residues. Trimming shortened V by 1 base and J by 4 bases, and 13 bases separated the two germline ends.